This T cell receptor beta chain was documented in a study of T cell responses to AZD1222 COVID-19 vaccine. The table came from immunoSEQ multiplex PCR; TCRdb's copy has only in-frame clones and leaves some out. This table has some 16,000 clones, 80% to 85% appearing once. The CDR3 totals 12 residues. Germline V lookup: CDR1 MNHEY, CDR2 SVGAGI. Notes on this clone: Antigen unknown. A junction boundary mismatches the germline segment, possibly from a read error.

Findings of the study overall: Possibly, clonal diversity was underestimated; donors were largely white British and included more females. Once two AZD1222 doses were given, Spike-specific TCR breadth and depth went up. Just a handful of AZD1222 recipients tested seropositive at baseline.

V is TRBV6-5 and J is TRBJ2-7, with D perhaps assigned TRBD1 or TRBD2 (6 bases each). The clonotype comes from an adult who received the AZD1222 COVID-19 vaccine. Sequenced material: peripheral blood, taken 28 days after the second AZD1222 dose. The CDR3 sequence: CASSFRRGPPYF. DNA of the CDR3: TGTGCCAGCAGTTTCCGACGGGGGCCACCCTATTTC.